This T cell receptor beta chain appears in the sequencing data of a study of blood T cell repertoires in COVID-19. Study background: Collection of acute and convalescent COVID-19 samples took place in the United States, Italy and Spain.

This CDR3 has 14 residues. Trimming removed 6 bases at V and 2 bases at J, with 8 bases between. The germline V gene encodes CDR1 ENHRY and CDR2 SYGVKD. Per the original methods: Estimated nucleated cell counts came from reference gene primer amplification. The assay was immunoSEQ multiplex PCR, and TCRdb's table has in-frame clones only and misses some. That table is the source of V, J and clone size, and D and trimming were worked out from the DNA. The sample lists 150,000 to 200,000 clones, 70% to 90% occurring once. V is TRBV10-3 and J is TRBJ2-6; the D gene is possibly TRBD1 (5 bases). The sample was peripheral blood. The origin of this receptor is a man between 60 and 75 years old with active or convalescent COVID-19. Here the CDR3 reads CAIRAGTGANVLTF. The CDR3, as DNA: TGTGCCATCAGAGCAGGGACTGGGGCCAACGTCCTGACTTTC.